What follows are 30 T cell receptor beta chains derived from one specimen sequenced in a study of shared clonotypes between healthy human individuals. Assay used: immunoSEQ multiplex PCR; TCRdb lists only in-frame clones, some missing. The profile covers 550,000 to 850,000 clones, with around 74% appearing a single time and 1.7% taken by the ten largest. Sequencing input: memory CD4+ T cells sorted from blood. Subset indicated: CD45RA-negative fraction. These receptors were obtained from a woman in her twenties or thirties in good health.

This clone was observed a handful of times. The chain recombines TRBV7-9 with TRBJ2-1; 9 nucleotides match TRBD1. J lost 4 bases, V lost 5 bases, and 6 bases had no gene match. The CDR3 has 15 residues. The germline V gene has CDR1 SEHNR and CDR2 FQNEAQ (reference sequence). CDR3 nucleotide sequence: TGTGCCAGCAGCCGGGACAGGGAGGGTTACAATGAGCAGTTCTTC. Translation gives CASSRDREGYNEQFF.

Turning to this clone: Additional DNA sequences in this sample encode the identical CDR3. The J gene is TRBJ1-2, the V gene TRBV2; D might be TRBD1 (5 bases). The CDR3 is made up of 13 amino acids. CDR1 and CDR2 from the germline V gene are SNHLY and FYNNEI. The ends were cut back, 4 bases at V and 4 bases at J, with 10 bases in the middle. The DNA for the CDR3 is TGTGCCAGCAGTGGGGGCGGGGCCTATGGCTACACCTTC. Amino acid sequence: CASSGGGAYGYTF.

The chain carries TRBV2 and TRBJ1-1, with D tentatively TRBD1 (6 bases). Germline values: CDR1 SNHLY, CDR2 FYNNEI. The CDR3 consists of 14 residues. Trimming pared 6 bases from V and 3 bases from J, leaving 14 bases between. In DNA, the CDR3 is TGTGCCAGCAGAGCCAACAGGGTATACACTGAAGCTTTCTTT. It encodes CASRANRVYTEAFF.

CDR3 amino acids: CASSRKTSGRDEQYF. CDR3 nucleotides: TGCGCCAGCAGCCGGAAGACTAGCGGGAGGGACGAGCAGTACTTC. The rearrangement uses TRBV4-1 and TRBJ2-7, with TRBD2 identical over 14 bases. V shed 4 bases, J shed 5 bases, and the junction held 4 bases outside the gene matches. CDR1 is MGHRA, CDR2 YSYEKL, per germline. The CDR3 totals 15 residues.

The gene calls are TRBV2 and TRBJ2-4; 11 bases map to TRBD2. V was clipped by 6 bases and J by 2 bases; unmatched bases: 6. The CDR3 has 16 residues. Germline V CDR1 and CDR2: SNHLY, FYNNEI. The CDR3 is CASRQGLAAPKNIQYF. For the CDR3, the DNA is TGTGCCAGCAGGCAGGGACTAGCGGCCCCCAAAAACATTCAGTACTTC.

V and J are TRBV18 and TRBJ2-2; D unresolved. CDR1 and CDR2 (germline): KGHSH, LQKENI. The CDR3 totals 15 residues. Deletions cut 2 bases from V and 2 bases from J, with 9 bases between. The CDR3 coding sequence is TGTGCCAGCTCACCAGGGTCCGCTAACACCGGGGAGCTGTTTTTT. Translating gives CASSPGSANTGELFF.

This clone was counted a single time. The rearrangement uses TRBV6-6 and TRBJ1-1, with TRBD1 matching 7 bases. The CDR3 loop spans 15 amino acids. With V trimmed by 2 bases and J by 6 bases, 9 bases remained unmatched. Per germline, CDR1 MNHNY and CDR2 SVGAGI (reference sequence). The CDR3 protein is CASSYTEGGSAEAFF. The CDR3 DNA reads TGTGCCAGCAGTTACACCGAAGGGGGCTCCGCTGAAGCTTTCTTT.

The V and J genes are TRBV6-6 and TRBJ1-2, with D uncertain. This CDR3 is 13 amino acids long. The germline V and J ends were trimmed by 4 bases and 2 bases, with 8 bases remaining between them. CDR1 is MNHNY and CDR2 is SVGAGI in the germline V gene (reference sequence). The CDR3, as DNA: TGTGCCAGCAGTTTGCGAGGGAACTATGGCTACACCTTC. It yields the protein CASSLRGNYGYTF.

The CDR3 region has the DNA TGTGCCAGCAGCTCCGGACCTGGCAATGAGCAGTTCTTC. Its translation: CASSSGPGNEQFF. J is TRBJ2-1 and V is TRBV7-9, with D hard to call. Germline CDR1 is SEHNR and CDR2 is FQNEAQ (reference sequence). The germline V and J ends were trimmed by 4 bases and 6 bases, with 10 bases remaining between them. The CDR3 runs 13 residues.

The genes are TRBV7-2 and TRBJ2-1; unclear D gene. The V end lost 2 bases, the J end lost 0 bases, and 11 bases lay between the germline ends. The CDR3 loop spans 16 amino acids. The germline V gene encodes CDR1 SGHTA and CDR2 FQGNSA. This CDR3 is CASSLWGRSSYNEQFF. The CDR3 DNA is TGTGCCAGCAGCTTATGGGGTCGGAGCTCCTACAATGAGCAGTTCTTC. Drawing the rest from reference TRBV7-2 and TRBJ2-1, the complete variable domain is GAGVSQSPSNKVTEKGKDVELRCDPISGHTALYWYRQSLGQGLEFLIYFQGNSAPDKSGLPSDRFSAERTGGSVSTLTIQRTQQEDSAVYLCASSLWGRSSYNEQFFGPGTRLTVL.

The CDR3 is CASRGGGQGEKLFF. CDR3 DNA sequence: TGTGCCAGCAGGGGCGGGGGGCAGGGTGAAAAACTGTTTTTT. This chain links TRBV27 with TRBJ1-4, with D possibly matching TRBD1 (6 bases). Germline values: CDR1 MNHEY, CDR2 SMNVEV (reference sequence). CDR3 length: 14 amino acids. Trimming left V 6 bases short and J 7 bases short, with 15 bases between.

J is TRBJ2-5 and V is TRBV19, with D possibly matching TRBD2 (6 bases). The CDR3 consists of 16 residues. Between the trimmed V and J ends, which lost 7 bases and 3 bases, there was a span of 21 bases. Germline values: CDR1 LNHDA, CDR2 SQIVND (reference sequence). The CDR3 loop reads CASTDTGGAGKETQYF. The DNA of the CDR3 is TGTGCCAGTACCGACACTGGGGGAGCGGGCAAAGAGACCCAGTACTTC.

The V gene is TRBV11-3, the J gene TRBJ2-1, with 7 bases fitting TRBD2. The CDR3 is made up of 17 amino acids. V gave up 5 bases and J gave up 0 bases; unmatched junction bases: 10. From germline, CDR1 is SGHNT and CDR2 YENEEA. The CDR3 sequence is CASSKGSGTNSYNEQFF. The CDR3 nucleotides read TGTGCCAGCAGCAAGGGGAGCGGGACCAACTCCTACAATGAGCAGTTCTTC.

With regard to this clone: Other DNA sequences in this specimen translate into the identical CDR3. The chain combines TRBV5-1 with TRBJ2-1, with TRBD2 matching 15 bases. Germline assignment: CDR1 SGHRS and CDR2 YFSETQ. V lost 4 bases to trimming and J lost 7 bases; unmatched junction nucleotides: 3. The CDR3 sequence is 15 residues long. The CDR3 protein is CASSLGTSGRNEQFF. CDR3 bases: TGCGCCAGCAGCCTAGGGACTAGCGGGAGGAATGAGCAGTTCTTC.

This clone occurred once. A much larger clone differs by one base, so this may be a read error. The V gene is TRBV25-1, the J gene TRBJ2-7, with D possibly TRBD1 on 7 matching bases. CDR1 and CDR2 from the germline V gene are MGHDK and SYGVNS. The CDR3 spans 14 residues. The ends were cut back, 4 bases at V and 2 bases at J, with 12 bases in the middle. DNA for the CDR3: TGTGCCAGCAGTGGGGGGGACAGAGCCTACGAGCAGTACTTC. This codes for CASSGGDRAYEQYF.

J is TRBJ2-1 and V is TRBV15; unclear D gene. The CDR3 runs to 14 residues. Germline lookup yields CDR1 LNHNV and CDR2 YYDKDF (reference sequence). Trimming stripped 6 bases from V and 5 bases from J, with 14 bases between. The CDR3, as DNA: TGTGCCACCAGTAATCATCTCTTCGACAATGAGCAGTTCTTC. Its translation is CATSNHLFDNEQFF.

Of note for this clone: Other DNA sequences of this sample code for an identical CDR3. This chain links TRBV27 with TRBJ1-2, with 9 bases lining up with TRBD1. The trim removed 5 bases at V and 1 base at J, leaving 5 bases unmatched. Germline V gene sequence: CDR1 MNHEY, CDR2 SMNVEV (reference sequence). The CDR3 contains 15 residues. CDR3 DNA: TGTGCCAGCAGTCGTCTGACAGGGGGTAACTATGGCTACACCTTC. The encoded protein is CASSRLTGGNYGYTF.

The CDR3 spells CASSLGLAGGQDEQFF. In DNA, the CDR3 is TGTGCCAGCAGTTTAGGCCTAGCGGGAGGGCAGGATGAGCAGTTCTTC. This rearrangement joins TRBV28 to TRBJ2-1; TRBD2 agrees at 12 bases. CDR1 MDHEN and CDR2 SYDVKM come from the germline V gene. There are 16 residues in the CDR3. J lost 8 bases, V lost 2 bases, and 7 bases had no gene match.

V usage is TRBV6-1 and J usage is TRBJ1-1; no definite D call. The germline V and J ends were trimmed by 6 bases and 1 base, with 12 bases remaining between them. The germline gives CDR1 MNHNS, CDR2 SASEGT. The CDR3 loop spans 14 amino acids. CDR3 nucleotides: TGTGCCAGCAGAGCCCCGACGGCGAACACTGAAGCTTTCTTT. It yields the protein CASRAPTANTEAFF.

The genes are TRBV5-1 and TRBJ1-1; TRBD1 might be the D (6 bases). CDR3 size: 14 residues. Trimming took 7 bases from V and 5 from J, leaving 18 bases between them. The germline gives CDR1 SGHRS, CDR2 YFSETQ. The CDR3 loop is CASGKGGEGTEAFF. The DNA of the CDR3 is TGCGCCAGCGGAAAGGGGGGTGAGGGGACTGAAGCTTTCTTT.

The chain couples TRBV29-1 to TRBJ1-1; D possibly corresponds to TRBD1 (5 bases). The CDR3 runs 13 residues. From germline, CDR1 is SQVTM and CDR2 ANQGSEA. The V and J ends lost 8 bases and 4 bases respectively, with 17 bases between them. CDR3 in amino acids: CSPLGGAITEAFF. CDR3 nucleotide sequence: TGCAGCCCACTTGGAGGGGCTATCACTGAAGCTTTCTTT.

V is TRBV6-1 and J is TRBJ1-5, with D tentatively TRBD1 (6 bases). The CDR3 has 15 amino acids. From germline, CDR1 is MNHNS and CDR2 SASEGT. Trimming removed 7 bases from V and 1 base from J, with 14 bases in between. For the CDR3, the DNA is TGTGCCAGCATCTCGAGGGGGAGGAGCAATCAGCCCCAGCATTTT. Translation gives CASISRGRSNQPQHF.

This clone came up once. V is TRBV5-4 and J is TRBJ1-2, with 10 bases identical to TRBD1. V lost 0 bases and J lost 5; bases outside the gene matches: 7. Germline values: CDR1 SGHNT, CDR2 YYREEE (reference sequence). CDR3 size: 16 residues. CDR3 loop: CASSLERGQGLYGYTF. The CDR3 DNA reads TGTGCCAGCAGCTTGGAGAGGGGACAGGGGCTATATGGCTACACCTTC.

This clone has only one observation. This chain's CDR3 is CASSLGTGTHEQYF. CDR3 nucleotides: TGTGCCAGCAGCTTAGGTACGGGGACCCACGAGCAGTACTTC. The chain has TRBV7-3 and TRBJ2-7; the D call may be TRBD1 or TRBD2 (5 bases each). The germline V gene has CDR1 SGHTA and CDR2 FQGTGA. CDR3 length equals 14 residues. Between the trimmed V and J ends, which lost 2 bases and 5 bases, there was a span of 13 bases.

This clone has more than one count but fewer than ten. The J gene is TRBJ1-2, the V gene TRBV5-1; 7 bases are a match to TRBD1. CDR1 is SGHRS and CDR2 is YFSETQ in the germline V gene. Trimming at V came to 7 bases and at J to 3 bases, leaving 6 bases not matched to a gene. The CDR3 spans 13 residues. The CDR3 region has the DNA TGCGCCAGCCGAAAGCAGGGGGACTATGGCTACACCTTC. Residues: CASRKQGDYGYTF.

This chain links TRBV6-6 with TRBJ1-5; 8 bases match TRBD1. J gave up 9 bases and V 6 bases, and 10 bases lay outside the gene matches. This CDR3 is built from 14 residues. CDR1 MNHNY and CDR2 SVGAGI come from the germline V gene (reference sequence). CDR3 sequence (DNA): TGTGCCAGCAGGATAGGGGCAGGGGGCCCGCCCCAGCATTTT. It codes for CASRIGAGGPPQHF.

The rearrangement joins TRBV6-5 to TRBJ2-2; D is ambiguous. The V gene lost 0 bases and the J gene lost 7 bases, with 6 bases spanning the gap. CDR1 is MNHEY and CDR2 is SVGAGI in the germline V gene. The length of the CDR3 is 13 residues. Here the CDR3 DNA reads TGTGCCAGCAGTTACTCTCCTAGCGGGGAGCTGTTTTTT. It yields the protein CASSYSPSGELFF.

V is TRBV9 and J is TRBJ2-5, with 9 bases identical to TRBD2. V lost 6 bases to trimming and J lost 4 bases; unmatched junction nucleotides: 10. The CDR3 loop spans 15 amino acids. CDR1 SGDLS and CDR2 YYNGEE come from the germline V gene. The CDR3, as DNA: TGTGCCAGCAACCCCGGGACTAGCAGGGTAGAGACCCAGTACTTC. Translation gives CASNPGTSRVETQYF.

The chain employs TRBV5-4 and TRBJ2-3; D tentatively fits TRBD1 or TRBD2 (7 bases each). The ends were cut back, 5 bases at V and 2 bases at J, with 15 bases in the middle. The CDR3 runs 15 residues. CDR1 is SGHNT and CDR2 is YYREEE in the germline V gene (reference sequence). The CDR3 region is CASSIQGGVTDTQYF. In DNA, the CDR3 is TGTGCCAGCAGTATCCAGGGGGGGGTCACAGATACGCAGTATTTT.

This clone was seen a few times. V and J are TRBV6-6 and TRBJ1-1; no reliable D call. Germline-derived CDR1 and CDR2 are MNHNY and SVGAGI (reference sequence). The CDR3 consists of 15 residues. V was pared by 6 bases and J by 2 bases, with 16 bases between. Written as DNA, the CDR3 is TGTGCCAGCAGGTTAGGCCACTCGGGCAACACTGAAGCTTTCTTT. This gives the protein CASRLGHSGNTEAFF.